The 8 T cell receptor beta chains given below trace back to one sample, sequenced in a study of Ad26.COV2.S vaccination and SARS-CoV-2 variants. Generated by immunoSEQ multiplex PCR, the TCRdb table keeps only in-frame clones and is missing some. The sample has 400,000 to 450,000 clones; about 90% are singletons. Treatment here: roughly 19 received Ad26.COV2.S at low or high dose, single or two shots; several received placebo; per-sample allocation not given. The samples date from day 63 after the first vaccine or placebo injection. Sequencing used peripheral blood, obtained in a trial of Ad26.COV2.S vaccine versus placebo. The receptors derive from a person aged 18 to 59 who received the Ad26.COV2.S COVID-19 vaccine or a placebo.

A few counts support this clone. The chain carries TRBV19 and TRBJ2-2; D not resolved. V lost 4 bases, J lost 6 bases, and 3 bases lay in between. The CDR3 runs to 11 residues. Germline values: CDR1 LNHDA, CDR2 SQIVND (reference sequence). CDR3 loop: CASSTAGELFF. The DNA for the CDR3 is TGTGCCAGTAGTACCGCCGGGGAGCTGTTTTTT.

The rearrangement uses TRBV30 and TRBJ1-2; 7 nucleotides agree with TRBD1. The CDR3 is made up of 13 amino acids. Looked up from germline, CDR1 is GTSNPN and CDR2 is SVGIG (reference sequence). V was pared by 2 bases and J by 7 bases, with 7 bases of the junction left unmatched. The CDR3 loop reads CAWSNGAGGGYTF. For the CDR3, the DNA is TGTGCCTGGAGTAACGGGGCAGGGGGTGGCTACACCTTC. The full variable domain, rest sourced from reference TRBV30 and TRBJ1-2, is SQTIHQWPATLVQPVGSPLSLECTVEGTSNPNLYWYRQAAGRGLQLLFYSVGIGQISSEVPQNLSASRPQDRQFILSSKKLLLSDSGFYLCAWSNGAGGGYTFGSGTRLTVV.

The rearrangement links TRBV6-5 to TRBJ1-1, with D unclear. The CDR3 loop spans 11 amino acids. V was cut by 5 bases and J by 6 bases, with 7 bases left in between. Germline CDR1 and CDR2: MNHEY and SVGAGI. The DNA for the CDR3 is TGTGCCAGCAGTAGCCCTTCTGAAGCTTTCTTT. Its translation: CASSSPSEAFF.

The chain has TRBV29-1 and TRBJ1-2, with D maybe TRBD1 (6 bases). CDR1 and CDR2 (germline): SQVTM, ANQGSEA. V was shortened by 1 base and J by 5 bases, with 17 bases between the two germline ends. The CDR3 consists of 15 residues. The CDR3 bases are TGCAGCGTTGAAGGGGGGGCCAGGGGTGGTTATGGCTACACCTTC. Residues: CSVEGGARGGYGYTF. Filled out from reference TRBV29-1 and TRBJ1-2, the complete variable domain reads SAVISQKPSRDICQRGTSLTIQCQVDSQVTMMFWYRQQPGQSLTLIATANQGSEATYESGFVIDKFPISRPNLTFSTLTVSNMSPEDSSIYLCSVEGGARGGYGYTFGSGTRLTVV.

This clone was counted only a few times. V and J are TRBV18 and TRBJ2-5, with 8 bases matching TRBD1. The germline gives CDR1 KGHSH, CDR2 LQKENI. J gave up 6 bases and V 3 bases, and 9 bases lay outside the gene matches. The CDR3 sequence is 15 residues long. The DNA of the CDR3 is TGTGCCAGCTCACCGAAGACAGGGGCCCAGCAGACCCAGTACTTC. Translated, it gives CASSPKTGAQQTQYF.

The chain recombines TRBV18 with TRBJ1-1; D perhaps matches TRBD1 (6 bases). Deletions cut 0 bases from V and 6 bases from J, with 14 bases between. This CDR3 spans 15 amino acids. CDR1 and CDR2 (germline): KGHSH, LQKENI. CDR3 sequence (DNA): TGTGCCAGCTCACCACCGGGGGCGGGGTACGCTGAAGCTTTCTTT. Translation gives CASSPPGAGYAEAFF.

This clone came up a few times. CDR3 sequence: CASSFKPGMNTEAFF. In DNA form, the CDR3 reads TGTGCCAGCAGTTTCAAGCCCGGTATGAACACTGAAGCTTTCTTT. This chain connects TRBV28 to TRBJ1-1; D unresolved. The CDR3 consists of 15 residues. CDR1 and CDR2 (germline): MDHEN, SYDVKM. V was cut by 3 bases and J by 0 bases, with 11 bases left in between.

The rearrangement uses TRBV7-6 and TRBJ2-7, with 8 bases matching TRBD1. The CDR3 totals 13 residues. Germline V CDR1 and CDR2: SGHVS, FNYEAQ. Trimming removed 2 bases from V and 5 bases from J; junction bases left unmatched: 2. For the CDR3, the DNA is TGTGCCAGCAGCTTAAAACAGGGGGACGAGCAGTACTTC. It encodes CASSLKQGDEQYF. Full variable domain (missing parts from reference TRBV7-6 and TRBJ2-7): GAGVSQSPRYKVTKRGQDVALRCDPISGHVSLYWYRQALGQGPEFLTYFNYEAQQDKSGLPNDRFSAERPEGSISTLTIQRTEQRDSAMYRCASSLKQGDEQYFGPGTRLTVT.